Reported below is one TCR beta chain. Its antigen is as yet unknown. The time point is: neoterminal ileum biopsy at postoperative endoscopy, about 6 months after surgery. Included were adult ileal or ileocolonic Crohn's patients indicated for ileocolonic resection. The data are from a study of T cell repertoires in ileal Crohn's disease. General study findings and limits: Compared with CD4 T cells, sorted CD8 cells carried more expanded clones.

V lost 5 bases and J lost 6; bases outside the gene matches: 4. This CDR3 is built from 13 residues. Per germline, CDR1 SSHAT and CDR2 FNYEAQ (reference sequence). TCRB immunosequencing input was roughly 500 nanograms of biopsy DNA per sample. Profiled with immunoSEQ multiplex PCR; TCRdb holds only in-frame clones, not every one. The sample contains approximately 15,000 clones, around 80% of which appear only once. This sequence originates from an adult with Crohn's disease. Sequencing was done on a sample of ileal tissue. The rearrangement joins TRBV7-7 to TRBJ2-1, with 7 bases identical to TRBD2. CDR3: CASSQGLLNEQFF. DNA of the CDR3: TGTGCCAGCAGCCAGGGACTACTCAATGAGCAGTTCTTC.